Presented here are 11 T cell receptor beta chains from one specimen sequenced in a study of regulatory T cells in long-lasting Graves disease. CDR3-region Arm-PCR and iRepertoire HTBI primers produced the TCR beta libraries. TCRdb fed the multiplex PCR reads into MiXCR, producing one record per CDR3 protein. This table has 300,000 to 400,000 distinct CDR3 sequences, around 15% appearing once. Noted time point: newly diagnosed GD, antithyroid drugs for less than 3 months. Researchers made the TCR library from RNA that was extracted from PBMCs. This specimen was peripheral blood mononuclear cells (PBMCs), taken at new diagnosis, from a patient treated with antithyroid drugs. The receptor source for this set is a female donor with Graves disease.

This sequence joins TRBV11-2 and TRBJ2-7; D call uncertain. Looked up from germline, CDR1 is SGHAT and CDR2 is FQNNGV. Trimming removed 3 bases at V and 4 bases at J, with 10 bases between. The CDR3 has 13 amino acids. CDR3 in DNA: TGTGCCAGCAGCTTTTGGGCGCGGTACGAGCAGTACTTC. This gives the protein CASSFWARYEQYF.

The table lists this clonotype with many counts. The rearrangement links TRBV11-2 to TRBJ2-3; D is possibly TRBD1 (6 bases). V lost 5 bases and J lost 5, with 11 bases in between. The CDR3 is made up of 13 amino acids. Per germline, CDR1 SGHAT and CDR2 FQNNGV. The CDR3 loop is CASSPLDRDTQYF. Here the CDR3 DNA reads TGTGCCAGCAGCCCCCTGGACAGAGATACGCAGTATTTT.

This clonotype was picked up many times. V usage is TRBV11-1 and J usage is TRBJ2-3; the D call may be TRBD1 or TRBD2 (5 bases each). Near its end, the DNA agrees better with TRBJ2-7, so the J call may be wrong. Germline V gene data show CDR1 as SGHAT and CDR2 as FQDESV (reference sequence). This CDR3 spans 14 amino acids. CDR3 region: CASSFGTGRYEQYF. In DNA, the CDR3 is TGTGCCAGCAGCTTCGGCACGGGACGTTACGAGCAGTACTTC.

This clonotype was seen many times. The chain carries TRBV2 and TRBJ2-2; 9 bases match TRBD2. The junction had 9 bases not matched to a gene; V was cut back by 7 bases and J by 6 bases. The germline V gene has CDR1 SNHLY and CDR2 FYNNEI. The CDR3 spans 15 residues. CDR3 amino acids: CASTTGLASAGELFF. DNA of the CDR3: TGTGCCAGCACCACCGGACTAGCGTCGGCCGGGGAGCTGTTTTTT.

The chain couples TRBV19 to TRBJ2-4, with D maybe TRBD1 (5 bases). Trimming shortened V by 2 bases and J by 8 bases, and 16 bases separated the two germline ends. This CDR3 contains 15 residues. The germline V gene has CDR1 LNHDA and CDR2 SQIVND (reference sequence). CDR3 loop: CASSILFQGPHIQYF. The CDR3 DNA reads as TGTGCCAGTAGTATATTGTTCCAGGGCCCGCACATTCAGTACTTC.

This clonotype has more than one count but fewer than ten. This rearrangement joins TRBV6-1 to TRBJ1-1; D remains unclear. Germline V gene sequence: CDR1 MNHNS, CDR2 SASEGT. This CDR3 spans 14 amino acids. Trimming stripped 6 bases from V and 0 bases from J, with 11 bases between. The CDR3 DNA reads TGTGCCAGCAGCCGTACCGAGATGAACACTGAAGCTTTCTTT. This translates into CASSRTEMNTEAFF.

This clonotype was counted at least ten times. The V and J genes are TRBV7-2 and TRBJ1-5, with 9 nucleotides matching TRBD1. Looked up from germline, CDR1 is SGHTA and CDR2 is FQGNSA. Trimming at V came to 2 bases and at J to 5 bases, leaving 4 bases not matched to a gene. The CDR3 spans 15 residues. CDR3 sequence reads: CASSLTGTGYQPQHF. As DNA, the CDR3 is TGTGCCAGCAGCTTAACCGGGACAGGGTATCAGCCCCAGCATTTT.

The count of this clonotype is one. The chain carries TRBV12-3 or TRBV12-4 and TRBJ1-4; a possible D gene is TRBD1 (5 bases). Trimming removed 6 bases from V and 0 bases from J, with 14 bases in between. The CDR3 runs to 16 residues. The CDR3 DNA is TGTGCCAGCAGCACTCGGGACGCCGCAACTAATGAAAAACTGTTTTTT. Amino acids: CASSTRDAATNEKLFF.

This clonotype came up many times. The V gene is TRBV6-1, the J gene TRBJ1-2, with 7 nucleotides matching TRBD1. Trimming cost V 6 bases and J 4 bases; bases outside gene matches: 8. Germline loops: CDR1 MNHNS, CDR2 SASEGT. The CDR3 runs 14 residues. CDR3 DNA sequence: TGTGCCAGCAGGCGACCGGGACAGCTCTATGGCTACACCTTC. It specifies CASRRPGQLYGYTF.

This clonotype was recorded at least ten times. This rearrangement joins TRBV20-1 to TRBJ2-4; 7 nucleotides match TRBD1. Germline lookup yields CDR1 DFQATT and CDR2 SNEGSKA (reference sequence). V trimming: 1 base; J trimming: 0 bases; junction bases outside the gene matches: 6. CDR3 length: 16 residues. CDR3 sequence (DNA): TGCAGTGCTAGAGGAAGGGACAGCCAAGCCAAAAACATTCAGTACTTC. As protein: CSARGRDSQAKNIQYF.

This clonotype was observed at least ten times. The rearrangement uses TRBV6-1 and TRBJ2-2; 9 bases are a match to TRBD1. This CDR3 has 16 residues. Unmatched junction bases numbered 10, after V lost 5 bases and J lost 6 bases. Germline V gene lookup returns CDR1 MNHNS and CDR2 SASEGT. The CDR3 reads CASSRLGTGSAGELFF. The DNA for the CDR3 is TGTGCCAGCAGTCGCCTCGGGACAGGGTCGGCCGGGGAGCTGTTTTTT.